The rows below give T cell receptor beta chains drawn from one sample of a study of cytomegalovirus exposure and HLA in healthy donors. Repertoires were generated with immunoSEQ multiplex PCR, while TCRdb's copy carries only in-frame clones and drops some. The sample records more than 95,000 clones, 75% being singletons. The sample comprised PBMCs. The receptors here all came from a woman aged 45-59 years in good health and CMV-seronegative. CDR3s include the opening cysteine and the closing phenylalanine or tryptophan. The D gene is left open where the match is weak. Only part of the rows carry a size: once, few, many, or a class if the clone is expanded.

d_call j_call clone_size v_call cdr3_aa cdr3_nt
. TRBJ2-7 . TRBV5-6 CASSWTGYEQYF TGTGCCAGCAGCTGGACGGGATACGAGCAGTACTTC
. TRBJ2-7 . TRBV4-3 CASSPTEGVNEQYF TGCGCCAGCAGCCCTACTGAGGGTGTGAACGAGCAGTACTTC
. TRBJ2-1 . TRBV7-9 CSSSLVSGVDEQFF TGTTCCAGCAGCTTAGTATCGGGGGTCGATGAGCAGTTCTTC
. TRBJ1-1 once TRBV29-1 CSADPGREGAFF TGCAGCGCTGATCCCGGACGGGAGGGAGCTTTCTTT
. TRBJ1-2 . TRBV5-4 CASSLAIAGGYTF TGTGCCAGCAGCTTGGCCATCGCGGGAGGCTACACCTTC
. TRBJ2-1 . TRBV6-6 CASSPQTSNEQFF TGTGCCAGCAGTCCGCAAACCAGCAATGAGCAGTTCTTC
. TRBJ2-7 . TRBV6-1 CASSIRQSSYEQYF TGTGCCAGCAGTATAAGACAGAGCTCCTACGAGCAGTACTTC
. TRBJ1-1 . TRBV27 CASSSGSTEAFF TGTGCCAGCAGTTCGGGGAGCACTGAAGCTTTCTTT
TRBD1 TRBJ1-1 . TRBV28 CASTDRGLQNTEAFF TGTGCCAGCACCGACAGGGGACTTCAGAACACTGAAGCTTTCTTT
TRBD2 TRBJ2-5 . TRBV7-2 CASSSRTSGQETQYF TGTGCCAGCAGCTCCCGGACTAGCGGTCAAGAGACCCAGTACTTC